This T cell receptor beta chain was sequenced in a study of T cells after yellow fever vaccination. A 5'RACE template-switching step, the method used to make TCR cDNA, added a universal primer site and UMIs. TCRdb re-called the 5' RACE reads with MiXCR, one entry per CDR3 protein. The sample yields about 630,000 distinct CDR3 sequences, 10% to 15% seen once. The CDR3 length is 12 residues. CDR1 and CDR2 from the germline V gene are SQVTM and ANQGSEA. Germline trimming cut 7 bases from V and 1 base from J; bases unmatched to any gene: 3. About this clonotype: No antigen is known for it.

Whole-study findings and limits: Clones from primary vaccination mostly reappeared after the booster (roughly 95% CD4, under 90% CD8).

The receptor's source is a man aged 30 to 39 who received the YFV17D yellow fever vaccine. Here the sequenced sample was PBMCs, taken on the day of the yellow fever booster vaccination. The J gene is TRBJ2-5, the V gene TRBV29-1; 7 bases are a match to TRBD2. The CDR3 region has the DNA TGCAGCGAGTCTAGCGGCCAAGAGACCCAGTACTTC. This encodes CSESSGQETQYF.